The entry below gives a single T cell receptor beta chain sequence along with its context. Clones were sequenced by immunoSEQ multiplex PCR, and TCRdb holds only the in-frame ones, with some missing. The data hold tens of thousands of clones, with roughly four fifths observed a single time. This entry belongs to a study of PD-L1 blockade in urothelial cancer. The CDR3 runs to 13 residues. Trimming cost V 5 bases and J 1 base, with 8 bases left between them. CDR1 and CDR2 (germline): LNHDA, SQIVND (reference sequence). The time point: pretreatment peripheral blood. This chain joins TRBV19 and TRBJ1-1; D ambiguous. This TCR derives from a man aged 50-60 years with urothelial cancer. The sample consisted of PBMCs, taken around atezolizumab (anti-PD-L1) treatment. The CDR3 bases are TGTGCCAGTAGTTCACATACGAACACTGAAGCTTTCTTT. Amino acid sequence: CASSSHTNTEAFF.